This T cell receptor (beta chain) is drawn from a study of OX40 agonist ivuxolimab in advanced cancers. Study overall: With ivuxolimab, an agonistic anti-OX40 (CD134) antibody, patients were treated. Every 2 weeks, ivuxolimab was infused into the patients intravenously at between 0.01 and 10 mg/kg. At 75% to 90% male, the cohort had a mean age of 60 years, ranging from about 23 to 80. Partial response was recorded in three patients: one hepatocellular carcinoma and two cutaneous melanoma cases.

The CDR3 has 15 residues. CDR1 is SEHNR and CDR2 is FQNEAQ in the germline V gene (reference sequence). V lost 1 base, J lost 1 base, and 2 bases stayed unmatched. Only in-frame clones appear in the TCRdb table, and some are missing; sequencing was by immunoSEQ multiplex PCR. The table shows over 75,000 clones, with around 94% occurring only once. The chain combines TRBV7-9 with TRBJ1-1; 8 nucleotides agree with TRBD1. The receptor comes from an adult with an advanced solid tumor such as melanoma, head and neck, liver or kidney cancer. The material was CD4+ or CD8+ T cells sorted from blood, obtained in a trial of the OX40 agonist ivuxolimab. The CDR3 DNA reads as TGTGCCAGCAGCTTAGTAGGGACAGGGAACACTGAAGCTTTCTTT. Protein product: CASSLVGTGNTEAFF.